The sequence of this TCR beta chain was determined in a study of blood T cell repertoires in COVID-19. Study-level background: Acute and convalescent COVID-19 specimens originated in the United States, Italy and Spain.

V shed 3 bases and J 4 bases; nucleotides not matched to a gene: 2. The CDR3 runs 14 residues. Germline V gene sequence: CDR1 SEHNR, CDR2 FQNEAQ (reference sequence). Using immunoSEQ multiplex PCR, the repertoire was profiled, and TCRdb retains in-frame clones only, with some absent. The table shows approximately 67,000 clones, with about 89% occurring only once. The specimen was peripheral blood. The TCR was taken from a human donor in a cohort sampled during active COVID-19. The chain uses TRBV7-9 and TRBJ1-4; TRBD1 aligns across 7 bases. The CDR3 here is CASSLGQINEKLFF. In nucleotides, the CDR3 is TGTGCCAGCAGCTTGGGACAGATTAATGAAAAACTGTTTTTT.